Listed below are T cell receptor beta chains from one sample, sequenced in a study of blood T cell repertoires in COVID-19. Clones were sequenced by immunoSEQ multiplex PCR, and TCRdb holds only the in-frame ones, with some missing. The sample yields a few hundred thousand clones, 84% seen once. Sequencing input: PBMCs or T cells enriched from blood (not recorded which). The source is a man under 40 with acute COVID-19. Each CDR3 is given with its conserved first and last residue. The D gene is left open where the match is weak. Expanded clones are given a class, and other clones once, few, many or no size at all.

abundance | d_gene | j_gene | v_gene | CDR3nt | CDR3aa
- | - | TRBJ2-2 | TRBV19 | TGTGCCAGTACTTTACCCCAGGCGAGGGAGCTGTTTTTT | CASTLPQARELFF
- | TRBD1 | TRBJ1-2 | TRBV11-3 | TGTGCCAGCAGCTCCCCCGCGGACAGGGGGCTTACATATGGCTACACCTTC | CASSSPADRGLTYGYTF
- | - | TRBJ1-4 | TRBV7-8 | TGTGCCAGCAGCCTCGAGGCGGGGGTATTTGAAAAACTGTTTTTT | CASSLEAGVFEKLFF
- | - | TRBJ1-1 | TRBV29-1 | TGCAGCGTTGTTAAGGGGAGGTTAACTGAAGCTTTCTTT | CSVVKGRLTEAFF
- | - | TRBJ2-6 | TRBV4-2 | TGTGCCAGCAGCCAAGAGGCCCCCTCTGGGGCCAACGTCCTGACTTTC | CASSQEAPSGANVLTF
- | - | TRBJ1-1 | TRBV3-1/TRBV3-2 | TGTGCCAGCAGCAAAAACAGGGTCCCGAACACTGAAGCTTTCTTT | CASSKNRVPNTEAFF
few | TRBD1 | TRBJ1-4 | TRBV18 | TGTGCCAGCTCACCGGGACAGGGGAATGAAAAACTGTTTTTT | CASSPGQGNEKLFF
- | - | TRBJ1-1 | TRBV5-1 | TGCGCCAGCAGCGAGGCTTCAACTACCACTGAAGCTTTCTTT | CASSEASTTTEAFF
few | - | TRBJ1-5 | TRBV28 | TGTGCCAGCAGTTTAAGGGACAAAAGTCAGCCCCAGCATTTT | CASSLRDKSQPQHF
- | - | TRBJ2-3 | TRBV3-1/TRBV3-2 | TGTGCCAGCAGCCATCGACAGGTTTCGGATACGCAGTATTTT | CASSHRQVSDTQYF
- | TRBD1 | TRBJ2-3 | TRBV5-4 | TGTGCCAGCAGTCCGGGACAGAGCACAGATACGCAGTATTTT | CASSPGQSTDTQYF
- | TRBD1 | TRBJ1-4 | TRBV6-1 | TGTGCCAGCAGTGGACAGGGTTTTTCAACTAATGAAAAACTGTTTTTT | CASSGQGFSTNEKLFF
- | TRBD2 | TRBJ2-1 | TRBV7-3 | TGTGCCAGCAGTCCGCCGGGACTAGCGGGAGGTATCAATGAGCAGTTCTTC | CASSPPGLAGGINEQFF
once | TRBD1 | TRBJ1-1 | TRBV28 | TGTGCCAGCAGTTTACAGGGGGCTTACGCTGAAGCTTTCTTT | CASSLQGAYAEAFF
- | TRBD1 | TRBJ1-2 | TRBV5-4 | TGTGCCAGCAGCAGGGGACAGGGTGGCGGCTACACCTTC | CASSRGQGGGYTF
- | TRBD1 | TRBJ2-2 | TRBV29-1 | TGCAGCGGGCTGGGACAGGCCGGGGAGCTGTTTTTT | CSGLGQAGELFF
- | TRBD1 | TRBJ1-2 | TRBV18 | TGTGCCAGCTCACCACCGATACAGGGGAGCTATGGCTACACCTTC | CASSPPIQGSYGYTF
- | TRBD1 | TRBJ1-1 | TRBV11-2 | TGTGCCAGCAGCGGAGGACAGGGTGTCTCCACTGAAGCTTTCTTT | CASSGGQGVSTEAFF
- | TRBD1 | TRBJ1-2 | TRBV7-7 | TGTGCTCGGACAGGGCCCTATGGCTACACCTTC | CARTGPYGYTF
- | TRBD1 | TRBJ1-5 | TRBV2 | TGTGCCAGCAGTCCCGAGACAGGGATCAATCAGCCCCAGCATTTT | CASSPETGINQPQHF
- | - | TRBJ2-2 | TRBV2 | TGTGCCAGCAGTGAATTGGCGACAGCAACCGGGGAGCTGTTTTTT | CASSELATATGELFF